This T cell receptor beta chain was obtained from a study of shared clonotypes between healthy human individuals. Turning to the study itself: The study enrolled a couple of women and three men aged 18 to 49. Study results and caveats: Blood alone was sampled, and tissue repertoires likely differ.

Between the trimmed V and J ends, which lost 9 bases and 5 bases, there was a span of 27 bases. The germline gives CDR1 LNHNV, CDR2 YYDKDF (reference sequence). The CDR3 totals 17 residues. This was a deep-level run. TCRdb's copy holds only in-frame clones and misses some; the assay was immunoSEQ multiplex PCR. The data hold some 2,000,000 clones, with 85% to 95% observed a single time. On this clone: Its target is unknown.

The clonotype was recovered from a man between 18 and 35 years old in good health. The sequenced sample consisted of naive CD4+ T cells sorted from blood. Subset meaning: CD45RA+ positively selected. The V and J genes are TRBV15 and TRBJ2-3; tentative D call: TRBD1 (7 bases). CDR3 nucleotides: TGTGCCACGGCAGGGGGACGGCGGGACCCGCGCCAAGATACGCAGTATTTT. This codes for CATAGGRRDPRQDTQYF.